These T cell receptor beta chains were read from a single sample in a study of shared clonotypes between healthy human individuals. The assay was immunoSEQ multiplex PCR, and TCRdb's table has in-frame clones only and misses some. The table shows more than 2,000,000 clones, with around 90% occurring only once. Sequenced material: naive CD4+ T cells sorted from blood. These receptors were taken from a man aged 18-30 years in good health. CDR3s include the opening cysteine and the closing phenylalanine or tryptophan. D genes are given only for firm matches. Only part of the rows carry a size: once, few, many, or a class if the clone is expanded.

v_gene,j_gene,abundance,d_gene,CDR3nt,CDR3aa
TRBV30,TRBJ1-2,-,-,TGTGCCTGGAGTCCGATCGGGACCAACTATGGCTACACCTTC,CAWSPIGTNYGYTF
TRBV18,TRBJ1-1,few,-,TGTGCCAGCTCATCTACACAGGGCACTGAAGCTTTCTTT,CASSSTQGTEAFF
TRBV14,TRBJ1-6,-,-,TGTGCCAGCAGCCAAGATACAGGGAGCTCGTATAATTCACCCCTCCACTTT,CASSQDTGSSYNSPLHF
TRBV5-1,TRBJ1-5,-,-,TGCGCCAGCAGCTTGGGGGCAGCAAATCAGCCCCAGCATTTT,CASSLGAANQPQHF
TRBV5-8,TRBJ2-2,-,-,TGTGCCAGCAGGAAGTCTAGCGTTGCCGGAGGCGGGGAGCTGTTTTTT,CASRKSSVAGGGELFF
TRBV30,TRBJ1-1,few,-,TGTGCCTGGAGTGTTCGGACCGCCACTGAAGCTTTCTTT,CAWSVRTATEAFF
TRBV11-2,TRBJ2-5,-,TRBD2,TGTGCCAGCAGCTCGGGGGGGTGGCAGACCCAGTACTTC,CASSSGGWQTQYF
TRBV5-1,TRBJ2-5,-,-,TGCGCCAGCAGCACGGGGACGACTGGGGAGCAGTACTTC,CASSTGTTGEQYF
TRBV7-2,TRBJ2-3,-,-,TGTGCCAGCAGCTTAATCGGAACAGATACGCAGTATTTT,CASSLIGTDTQYF
TRBV7-8,TRBJ2-7,-,TRBD2,TGTGCCAGCAGCCTGACTAGCGGCTACGAGCAGTACTTC,CASSLTSGYEQYF
TRBV10-3,TRBJ2-1,-,TRBD2,TGTGCCATCAGCGCAACCCCCGGGACTAGCGCCTATTACTACAATGAGCAGTTCTTC,CAISATPGTSAYYYNEQFF
TRBV6-5,TRBJ1-1,-,-,TGTGCCACCCGGGACCTTCCACCTCTAGGGGAAGCTTTCTTT,CATRDLPPLGEAFF
TRBV7-2,TRBJ2-5,once,-,TGTGCCAGCAGCTACTTCAGGGGCGGAGAGACCCAGTACTTC,CASSYFRGGETQYF
TRBV10-3,TRBJ1-1,few,-,TGTGCCATCGGGGCACAGCCGAACACTGAAGCTTTCTTT,CAIGAQPNTEAFF
TRBV6-6,TRBJ1-1,-,-,TGTGCCAGCAGTTTAACAGGGCTTAACACTGAAGCTTTCTTT,CASSLTGLNTEAFF
TRBV7-2,TRBJ2-7,few,-,TGTGCCAGCAGCTTAGGTCGGGGACGACCCTACGAGCAGTACTTC,CASSLGRGRPYEQYF
TRBV5-1,TRBJ2-7,-,-,TGCGCCAGCAGCTTGGATAGATCCTACGAGCAGTACTTC,CASSLDRSYEQYF
TRBV4-1,TRBJ1-5,once,-,TGCGCCAGCAGCCAAGAACCACAGATTAATCAGCCCCAGCATTTT,CASSQEPQINQPQHF
TRBV6-5,TRBJ1-2,once,-,TGTGCCAGCAGCGCCGGGGGCCCCTATGGCTACACCTTC,CASSAGGPYGYTF
TRBV9,TRBJ2-3,-,-,TGTGCCAGCAGCGTAGAGGGAGTTTGGAATACGCAGTATTTT,CASSVEGVWNTQYF
TRBV5-1,TRBJ2-7,-,-,TGCGCCAGCAGCTTGGAATCGGGCCGGAGCTCCTACGAGCAGTACTTC,CASSLESGRSSYEQYF
TRBV6-5,TRBJ1-5,-,-,TGTGCCAGCAGTTACTCGAGGGATCTTGCGGGGCCCCAGCATTTT,CASSYSRDLAGPQHF
TRBV5-6,TRBJ2-3,-,-,TGTGCCAGCAGCTTGGGGGCCAGGGCTAGCACAGATACGCAGTATTTT,CASSLGARASTDTQYF
TRBV21-1,TRBJ1-4,-,-,TGTGCCAGCAGCAAAGCTGACCGGGAATCAGCAACTAATGAAAAACTGTTTTTT,CASSKADRESATNEKLFF
TRBV10-3,TRBJ2-3,-,TRBD2,TGTGCCATCAGGGGGACTAGCGGGAGGGCCAGCCGCACAGATACGCAGTATTTT,CAIRGTSGRASRTDTQYF
TRBV7-9,TRBJ1-4,-,-,TGTGCCAGCAGCTTAGCGCTTGGGGGGCCTAATGAAAAACTGTTTTTT,CASSLALGGPNEKLFF
TRBV7-9,TRBJ1-4,-,TRBD1,TGTGCCAGCAGCCCAGGGACAGGGAATGAAAAACTGTTTTTT,CASSPGTGNEKLFF
TRBV28,TRBJ2-7,once,-,TGTGCCAGCATTTTAAGCGGCAGCTCCTACGAGCAGTACTTC,CASILSGSSYEQYF
TRBV18,TRBJ1-5,few,-,TGTGCCAGCTCGGAGGGGTGGAATCAGCCCCAGCATTTT,CASSEGWNQPQHF
TRBV18,TRBJ2-5,-,-,TGTGCCAGCTCACCAGGCAGGTCCCTTTTGGGTGAGACCCAGTACTTC,CASSPGRSLLGETQYF
TRBV5-4,TRBJ2-1,-,TRBD2,TGTGCCAGCACCTTCGGGACTAGCGGGAGAAGCAGTGAGCAGTTCTTC,CASTFGTSGRSSEQFF
TRBV7-2,TRBJ2-1,-,TRBD2,TGTGCCAGCAGCTCGGGACTAGCGGGAGTCGATGAGCAGTTCTTC,CASSSGLAGVDEQFF
TRBV10-3,TRBJ2-5,-,TRBD1,TGTGCCACCGGGCCGGGACAGGGGGTAGAGACCCAGTACTTC,CATGPGQGVETQYF
TRBV19,TRBJ2-7,-,-,TGTGCCAGTAGGGGAGGTGGCTCCTACGAGCAGTACTTC,CASRGGGSYEQYF
TRBV7-2,TRBJ1-1,once,-,TGTGCCAGCAGCTTAGCGGCAGGGGTCGGCACTGAAGCTTTCTTT,CASSLAAGVGTEAFF
TRBV5-1,TRBJ2-3,-,-,TGCGCCAGCAGTTTATCCACAGATACGCAGTATTTT,CASSLSTDTQYF
TRBV30,TRBJ2-7,-,-,TGTGCCTGGAACCTAGGGGCTCTCTACGAGCAGTACTTC,CAWNLGALYEQYF